One sample yielded the 8 T cell receptor beta chains listed below, sequenced in a study of radiation and T cells in renal cell carcinoma (dated by TCRdb to between 2020 and 2021). In the paper's terms, the time point label means: blood 4 weeks post-SBRT, at nephrectomy. The treatment or condition label here, explained by the study, means: 15 Gy SBRT to primary tumor, nephrectomy 4 weeks later. The library was made by the immunoSEQ multiplex PCR assay. TCRdb took over this immuneACCESS table, retaining in-frame rearrangements with V and J assigned. Such tables are incomplete; in checked studies, under half of the missing clones stem from an unresolved V gene, and the remainder is unexplained. A total of about 90,000 clones appear in this sample, 84% of them only once. The ten top clones hold around 7.9% of the sample. The sequencing here drew on blood, taken from a patient whose treatment included radiotherapy and nephrectomy. The receptors were sampled from a man in his sixties with renal cell carcinoma.

This chain links TRBV6-5 with TRBJ2-7; D is unresolved. V was clipped by 6 bases and J by 3 bases, with 15 bases between them. The CDR3 runs 14 residues. Germline-derived CDR1 and CDR2 are MNHEY and SVGAGI. The CDR3 sequence: CASSRLGANYEQYF. The CDR3 coding sequence is TGTGCCAGCAGCCGTCTTGGAGCGAACTACGAGCAGTACTTC.

V and J are TRBV28 and TRBJ2-1, with D perhaps matching TRBD2 (5 bases). V lost 3 bases, J lost 0 bases, and 15 bases lay in between. The CDR3 consists of 17 residues. Germline lookup yields CDR1 MDHEN and CDR2 SYDVKM. CDR3 nucleotide sequence: TGTGCCAGCAGTTTGCGAGGGTACCGGAGCTCCTACAATGAGCAGTTCTTC. It is translated as CASSLRGYRSSYNEQFF.

J is TRBJ1-5 and V is TRBV6-6, with TRBD1 matching over 7 bases. CDR1 and CDR2 (germline): MNHNY, SVGAGI (reference sequence). The CDR3 has 15 amino acids. Trimming removed 6 bases from V and 1 base from J; junction bases left unmatched: 6. CDR3 protein: CASSLDRASNQPQHF. CDR3 sequence (DNA): TGTGCCAGCAGCCTCGACAGGGCGAGCAATCAGCCCCAGCATTTT.

This clone was found once. This chain links TRBV7-2 with TRBJ2-5; TRBD1 might be the D (6 bases). Between the trimmed V and J ends, which lost 0 bases and 0 bases, there was a span of 11 bases. This CDR3 region has 16 residues. Germline V gene sequence: CDR1 SGHTA, CDR2 FQGNSA. The CDR3 region is CASSLAVGANQETQYF. The CDR3 coding sequence is TGTGCCAGCAGCTTAGCGGTGGGGGCGAACCAAGAGACCCAGTACTTC. The whole variable domain, filled in from reference TRBV7-2 and TRBJ2-5, reads GAGVSQSPSNKVTEKGKDVELRCDPISGHTALYWYRQSLGQGLEFLIYFQGNSAPDKSGLPSDRFSAERTGGSVSTLTIQRTQQEDSAVYLCASSLAVGANQETQYFGPGTRLLVL.

The count of this clone is one. The J gene is TRBJ2-2, the V gene TRBV30, with D perhaps TRBD1 or TRBD2 (6 bases each). Germline lookup yields CDR1 GTSNPN and CDR2 SVGIG (reference sequence). Trimming took off 4 bases at V and 4 bases at J, with 16 bases between the two ends. This CDR3 contains 15 residues. Written as DNA, the CDR3 is TGTGCCTGGATTTCGGGGGCAATAGGCACCGGGGAGCTGTTTTTT. Translation: CAWISGAIGTGELFF.

Comments on this clone: One junction end does not reproduce the germline sequence, and a read error may be involved. In DNA, the CDR3 is TGTGCCAGCAGCCCTGGGTGGGCCGCCCAAGGGACCCAGTACTTC. Amino acids: CASSPGWAAQGTQYF. The chain has TRBV7-9 and TRBJ2-5; D unclear. The CDR3 is 15 amino acids. Germline V gives CDR1 SEHNR, CDR2 FQNEAQ (reference sequence).

This clone came up once. The V call is TRBV28, the J call TRBJ2-7; 8 bases match TRBD1. The V and J ends lost 3 bases and 7 bases, in that order; junction bases with no gene match: 5. The V gene's germline CDR1 is MDHEN and CDR2 SYDVKM. The CDR3 contains 13 residues. CDR3 in DNA: TGTGCCAGCAGTTTTCAGGGGGCGTCGGAGCAGTACTTC. It translates to CASSFQGASEQYF.

A note on this clone: One end of the junction does not line up with germline, which may come from a read error. Here the CDR3 DNA reads TGTGCCAGCATCTCCGGGACAGGGGTCTCCGACGAGCAGTACTTC. Encoded protein: CASISGTGVSDEQYF. The chain employs TRBV7-8 and TRBJ2-7; 10 positions agree with TRBD1. The CDR3 runs to 15 residues. Germline V gene sequence: CDR1 SGHVS, CDR2 FQNEAQ. The full variable domain, rest sourced from reference TRBV7-8 and TRBJ2-7, is GAGVSQSPRYKVAKRGQDVALRCDPISGHVSLFWYQQALGQGPEFLTYFQNEAQLDKSGLPSDRFFAERPEGSVSTLKIQRTQQEDSAVYLCASISGTGVSDEQYFGPGTRLTVT.